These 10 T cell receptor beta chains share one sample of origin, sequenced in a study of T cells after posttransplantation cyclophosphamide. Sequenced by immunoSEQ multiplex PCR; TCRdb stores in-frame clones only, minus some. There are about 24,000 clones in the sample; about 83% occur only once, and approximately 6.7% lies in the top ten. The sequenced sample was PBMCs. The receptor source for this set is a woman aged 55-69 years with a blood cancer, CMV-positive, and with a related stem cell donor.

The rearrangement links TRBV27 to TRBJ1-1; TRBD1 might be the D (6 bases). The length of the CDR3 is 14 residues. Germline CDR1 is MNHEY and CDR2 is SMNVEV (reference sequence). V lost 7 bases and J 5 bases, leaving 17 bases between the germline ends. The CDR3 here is CASNSFVDRTEAFF. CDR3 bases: TGTGCCAGCAACTCCTTTGTCGACAGGACTGAAGCTTTCTTT.

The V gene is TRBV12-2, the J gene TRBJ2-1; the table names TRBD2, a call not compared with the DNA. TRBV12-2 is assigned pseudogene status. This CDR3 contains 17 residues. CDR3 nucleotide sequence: TGTGCAAGTCGCTTTAAAGCCCTAGCGGGGGCCTACAATGAGCAGTTCTTC. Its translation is CASRFKALAGAYNEQFF.

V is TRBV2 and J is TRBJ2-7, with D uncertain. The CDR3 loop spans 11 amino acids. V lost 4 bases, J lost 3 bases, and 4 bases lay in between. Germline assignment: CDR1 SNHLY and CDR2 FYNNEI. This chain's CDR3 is CASSVHYEQYF. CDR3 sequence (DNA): TGTGCCAGCAGTGTTCACTACGAGCAGTACTTC.

CDR3 DNA: TGTGCCAGCAGCCCGGGACATACGAACACTGAAGCTTTCTTT. It translates to CASSPGHTNTEAFF. This sequence joins TRBV9 and TRBJ1-1, with TRBD1 as a possible D gene (6 bases). The CDR3 loop spans 14 amino acids. Trimming took off 4 bases at V and 1 base at J, with 11 bases between the two ends. Germline V gene sequence: CDR1 SGDLS, CDR2 YYNGEE.

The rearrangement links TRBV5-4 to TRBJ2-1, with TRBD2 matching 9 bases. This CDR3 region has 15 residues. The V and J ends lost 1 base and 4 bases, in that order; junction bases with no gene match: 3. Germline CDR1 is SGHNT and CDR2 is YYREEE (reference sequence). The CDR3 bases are TGTGCCAGCAGCTTGCAGCTAGCGGGGTACAATGAGCAGTTCTTC. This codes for CASSLQLAGYNEQFF. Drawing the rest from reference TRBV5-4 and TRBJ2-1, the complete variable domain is ETGVTQSPTHLIKTRGQQVTLRCSSQSGHNTVSWYQQALGQGPQFIFQYYREEENGRGNFPPRFSGLQFPNYSSELNVNALELDDSALYLCASSLQLAGYNEQFFGPGTRLTVL.

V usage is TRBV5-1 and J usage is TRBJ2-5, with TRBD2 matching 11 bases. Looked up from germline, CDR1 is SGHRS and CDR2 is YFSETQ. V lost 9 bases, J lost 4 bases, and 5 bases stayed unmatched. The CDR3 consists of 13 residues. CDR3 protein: CATRTSGRETQYF. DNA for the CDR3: TGCGCCACCCGAACTAGCGGGAGAGAGACCCAGTACTTC.

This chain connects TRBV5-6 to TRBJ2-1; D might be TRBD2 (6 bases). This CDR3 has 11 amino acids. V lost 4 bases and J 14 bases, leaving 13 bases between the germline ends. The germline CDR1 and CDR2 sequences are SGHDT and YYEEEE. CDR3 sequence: CASSGWAGKFF. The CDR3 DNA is TGTGCCAGCAGCGGATGGGCGGGGAAGTTCTTC.

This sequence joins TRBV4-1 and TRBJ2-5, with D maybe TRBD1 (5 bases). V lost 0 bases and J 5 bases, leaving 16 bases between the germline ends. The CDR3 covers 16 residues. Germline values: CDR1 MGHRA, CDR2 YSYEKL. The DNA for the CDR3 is TGCGCCAGCAGCCAAGATAGGGGCATCGGAGAGGAGACCCAGTACTTC. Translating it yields CASSQDRGIGEETQYF.

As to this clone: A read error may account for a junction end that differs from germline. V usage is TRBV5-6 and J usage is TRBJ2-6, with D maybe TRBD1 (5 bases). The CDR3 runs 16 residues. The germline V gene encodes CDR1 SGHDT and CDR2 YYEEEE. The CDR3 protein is CASSHQGASGANVLAF. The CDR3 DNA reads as TGTGCCAGCAGCCACCAAGGAGCCTCTGGGGCCAACGTCCTGGCTTTC.

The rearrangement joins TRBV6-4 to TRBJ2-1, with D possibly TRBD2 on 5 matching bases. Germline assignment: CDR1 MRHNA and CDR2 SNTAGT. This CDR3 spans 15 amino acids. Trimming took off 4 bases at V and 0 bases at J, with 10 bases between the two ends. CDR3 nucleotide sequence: TGTGCCAGCAGTGGATCGGGGAGCTCCTACAATGAGCAGTTCTTC. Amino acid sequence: CASSGSGSSYNEQFF.